This TCR beta chain was recorded in a study of cytomegalovirus exposure and HLA in healthy donors. Using immunoSEQ multiplex PCR, the repertoire was profiled, and TCRdb retains in-frame clones only, with some absent. The sample gives some 150,000 clones, approximately 86% of which show up once; 4.5% is in the top ten. This clone was recorded only once. Antigen specificity is unknown. Between the trimmed V and J ends, which lost 6 bases and 2 bases, there was a span of 16 bases. The CDR3 sequence is 14 residues long. Germline assignment: CDR1 SQVTM and CDR2 ANQGSEA. Overall study findings and caveats: Cytomegalovirus-associated TCR beta chains were listed, numbering 150 to 200. Using the classifier, cytomegalovirus status was reportedly diagnosed with high specificity and sensitivity. First-cohort TCR clusters were later found to tend to co-occur in the 120 validation repertoires.

A 120-subject validation cohort, separate from the approximately 720-subject first cohort, supplied the donors. This sequence originates from a man between 18 and 29 years old in good health and CMV-seropositive. The sequenced material came from PBMCs. The chain couples TRBV29-1 to TRBJ1-1, with a weak D call TRBD1 (6 bases). CDR3 in DNA: TGCAGCGTCGGACAGATATGGGAAAACACTGAAGCTTTCTTT. Amino acid sequence: CSVGQIWENTEAFF.